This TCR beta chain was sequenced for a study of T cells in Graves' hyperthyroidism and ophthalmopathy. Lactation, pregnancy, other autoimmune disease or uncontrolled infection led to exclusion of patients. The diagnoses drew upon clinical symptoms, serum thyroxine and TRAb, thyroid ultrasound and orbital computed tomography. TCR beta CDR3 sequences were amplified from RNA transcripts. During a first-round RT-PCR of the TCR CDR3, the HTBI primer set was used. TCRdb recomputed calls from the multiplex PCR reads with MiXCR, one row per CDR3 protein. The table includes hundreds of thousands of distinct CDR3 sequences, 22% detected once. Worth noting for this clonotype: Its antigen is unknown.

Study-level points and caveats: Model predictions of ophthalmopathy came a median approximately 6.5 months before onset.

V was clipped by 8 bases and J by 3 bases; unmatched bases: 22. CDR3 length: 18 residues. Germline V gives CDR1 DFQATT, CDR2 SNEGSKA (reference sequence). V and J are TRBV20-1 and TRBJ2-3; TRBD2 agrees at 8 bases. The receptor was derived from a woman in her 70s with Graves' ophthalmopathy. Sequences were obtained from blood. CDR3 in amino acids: CSTHLGLGGRSGTDTQYF. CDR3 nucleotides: TGCAGTACCCATCTGGGACTAGGCGGGAGGTCCGGGACAGATACGCAGTATTTT.